What follows are 8 T cell receptor beta chains derived from one specimen sequenced in a study of monozygotic twins with inflammatory bowel disease. TCRdb re-called the 5' RACE reads; one entry per CDR3 protein, DNA not given. The ten top clones account for roughly 2.3%, within a sample of about 160,000 distinct CDR3 sequences. The sequencing input was blood. The receptors derive from a human donor with ulcerative colitis or Crohn's disease, or a healthy co-twin of an affected twin (not recorded which).

This chain connects TRBV4-1 to TRBJ2-1. Germline loops: CDR1 MGHRA, CDR2 YSYEKL. The CDR3 runs to 16 residues. CDR3: CASSQEGRAYYNEQFF.

The chain has TRBV9 and TRBJ2-6; with no DNA, the TCRdb D assignment of TRBD1 cannot be verified. The CDR3 contains 16 residues. The germline gives CDR1 SGDLS, CDR2 YYNGEE. The CDR3 protein is CASSTTWGSGANVLTF.

V and J are TRBV4-1 and TRBJ1-6; TCRdb selects TRBD1, and the lack of DNA leaves this call unchecked. This CDR3 has 16 amino acids. Germline loops: CDR1 MGHRA, CDR2 YSYEKL. CDR3 sequence reads: CASSQGWGQGDQPLHF.

This CDR3 reads CASSQSHRQVSTEAFF. V gene TRBV4-1 combines with J gene TRBJ1-1; the TCRdb D gene call, TRBD1, has no DNA to confirm it. The CDR3 contains 16 residues. Germline lookup yields CDR1 MGHRA and CDR2 YSYEKL.

The chain recombines TRBV12-3 or TRBV12-4 with TRBJ1-2; TCRdb selects TRBD1, and the lack of DNA leaves this call unchecked. CDR3 size: 14 residues. CDR3 region: CASSLARGVGGYTF.

J is TRBJ2-5 and V is TRBV5-1; the D gene TCRdb calls, TRBD1, cannot be checked with no DNA. This CDR3 spans 15 amino acids. Germline assignment: CDR1 SGHRS and CDR2 YFSETQ. CDR3: CASSFPGQGRETQYF.

J is TRBJ1-6 and V is TRBV15; absent DNA, TCRdb's TRBD1 call cannot be checked. Germline CDR1 and CDR2: LNHNV and YYDKDF (reference sequence). There are 16 residues in the CDR3. CDR3 residues: CATSRDRDRDHSPLHF.

V and J are TRBV7-2 and TRBJ2-1; lacking DNA, the TRBD2 call made by TCRdb goes unchecked. This CDR3 has 15 residues. Germline V gene data show CDR1 as SGHTA and CDR2 as FQGNSA. This CDR3 is CASSPTSGTYNEQFF.